This TCR beta chain was profiled in a study of T cells in Graves' hyperthyroidism and ophthalmopathy. Whole-study context: Peripheral blood was acquired at first diagnosis, ahead of any therapy whatsoever.

Findings and limits, study-wide: Through a model of 13 V-J features, ophthalmopathy was separated from stable hyperthyroidism.

Subjects aged 18 to 65 presented with newly diagnosed hyperthyroidism of less than 2 months' duration. This clonotype was detected many times. The antigen remains unidentified. RNA transcripts served as the template for amplifying TCR beta CDR3 regions. The study used the HTBI primer set for a first-round RT-PCR of the TCR CDR3. MiXCR, run by TCRdb on the multiplex PCR reads, gives a single entry per CDR3 protein. The sample records nearly 750,000 distinct CDR3 sequences, roughly a third being singletons. Germline assignment: CDR1 LGHDT and CDR2 YNNKEL (reference sequence). The CDR3 is made up of 16 amino acids. Trimming pared 0 bases from V and 0 bases from J, leaving 12 bases between.

This clonotype was obtained from a woman aged 40 to 49 with Graves' hyperthyroidism. The sequenced sample was blood. The chain has TRBV3-1 and TRBJ2-7; D tentatively reads TRBD1 or TRBD2 (5 bases each). As DNA, the CDR3 is TGTGCCAGCAGCCAAGAGGGGACCGCAAGCTCCTACGAGCAGTACTTC. Its protein is CASSQEGTASSYEQYF.